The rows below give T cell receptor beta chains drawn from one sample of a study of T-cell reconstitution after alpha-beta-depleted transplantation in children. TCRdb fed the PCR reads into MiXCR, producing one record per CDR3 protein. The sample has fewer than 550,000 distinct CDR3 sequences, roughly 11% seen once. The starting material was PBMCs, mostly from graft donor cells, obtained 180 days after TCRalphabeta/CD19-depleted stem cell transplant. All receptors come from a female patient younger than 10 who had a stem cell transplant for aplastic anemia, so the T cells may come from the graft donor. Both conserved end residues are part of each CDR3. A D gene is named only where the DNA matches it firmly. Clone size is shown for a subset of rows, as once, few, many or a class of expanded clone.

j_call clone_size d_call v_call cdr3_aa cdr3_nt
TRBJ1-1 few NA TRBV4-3 CASSPESGRGTEAFF TGCGCCAGCAGCCCGGAATCCGGCAGGGGCACTGAAGCTTTCTTT
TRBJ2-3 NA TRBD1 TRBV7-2 CASSLRGTAADTQYF TGTGCCAGCAGCCTGAGGGGGACAGCAGCAGATACGCAGTATTTT
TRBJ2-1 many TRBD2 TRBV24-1 CATSLAGVSYNEQFF TGTGCCACCAGTTTGGCGGGAGTTTCCTACAATGAGCAGTTCTTC
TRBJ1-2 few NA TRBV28 CASSLGFYGYTF TGTGCCAGCAGTTTGGGCTTCTATGGCTACACCTTC
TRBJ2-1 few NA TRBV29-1 CSMVGGRSYNEQFF TGCAGCATGGTAGGGGGGAGGTCCTACAATGAGCAGTTCTTC
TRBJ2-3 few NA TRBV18 CASSPLDSTDTQYF TGTGCCAGCTCACCCTTGGACAGCACAGATACGCAGTATTTT
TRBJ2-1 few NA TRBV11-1 CASSSPTWWQAGQTYNEQFF TGTGCCAGCAGCTCCCCAACCTGGTGGCAAGCGGGACAAACCTACAATGAGCAGTTCTTC
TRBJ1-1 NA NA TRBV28 CASSFETKNTEAFF TGTGCCAGCAGTTTCGAGACAAAGAACACTGAAGCTTTCTTT
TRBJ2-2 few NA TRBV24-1 CATSDHPGYPNTGELFF TGTGCCACCAGTGACCACCCAGGTTATCCGAACACCGGGGAGCTGTTTTTT
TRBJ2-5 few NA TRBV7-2 CASSLGYKGDTKETQYF TGTGCCAGCAGCTTAGGTTACAAAGGGGACACTAAGGAGACCCAGTACTTC
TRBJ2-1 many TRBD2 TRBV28 CASSSPGLAGGREQFF TGTGCCAGCAGTTCCCCGGGACTAGCGGGAGGTAGGGAGCAGTTCTTC
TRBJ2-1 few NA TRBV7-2 CASQRSDNEQFF TGTGCCAGCCAGCGGAGCGACAATGAGCAGTTCTTC
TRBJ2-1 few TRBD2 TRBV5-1 CASGRGSSYNEQFF TGCGCTAGCGGGAGGGGAAGTTCCTACAATGAGCAGTTCTTC
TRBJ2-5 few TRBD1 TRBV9 CASSVGTGRETQYF TGTGCCAGCAGCGTAGGGACAGGGAGAGAGACCCAGTACTTC
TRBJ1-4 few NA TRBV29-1 CSVRGWGVANEKLFF TGCAGCGTGCGAGGGTGGGGCGTAGCTAATGAAAAACTGTTTTTT
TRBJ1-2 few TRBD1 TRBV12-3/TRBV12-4 CASSRQDRGRGYTF TGTGCCAGCAGTCGCCAGGACAGGGGGCGAGGCTACACCTTC
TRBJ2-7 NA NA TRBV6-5 CASSYAWGSYEQYF TGTGCCAGCAGTTACGCCTGGGGATCCTACGAGCAGTACTTC
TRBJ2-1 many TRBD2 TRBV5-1 CASSWGLAYNEQFF TGCGCCAGCAGCTGGGGACTAGCGTACAATGAGCAGTTCTTC
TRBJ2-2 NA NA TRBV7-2 CASSFRSSGTGELFF TGTGCCAGCAGCTTTCGCAGCAGTGGGACCGGGGAGCTGTTTTTT
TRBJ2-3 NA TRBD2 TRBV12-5 CASGSRTSGAGDTQYF TGTGCTAGTGGTTCCCGGACTAGCGGTGCGGGAGATACGCAGTATTTT
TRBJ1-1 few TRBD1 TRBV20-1 CSARDWGQGEPHGEFGTEAFF TGCAGTGCTAGAGATTGGGGACAGGGGGAACCCCACGGAGAGTTTGGCACTGAAGCTTTCTTT
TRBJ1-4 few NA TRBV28 CASSQLNKRLNVGQGEKLFF TGTGCCAGCAGTCAATTAAATAAAAGACTTAACGTCGGTCAGGGGGAAAAACTGTTTTTT
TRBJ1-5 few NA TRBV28 CASSFIWGLDFNQPQHF TGTGCCAGCAGTTTCATATGGGGGCTCGACTTCAATCAGCCCCAGCATTTT
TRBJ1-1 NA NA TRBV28 CASTPGGGITEAFF TGTGCCAGCACCCCGGGGGGAGGGATAACTGAAGCTTTCTTT
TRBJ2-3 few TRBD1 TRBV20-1 CSAWGQGRTQYF TGCAGTGCTTGGGGACAGGGGCGTACGCAGTATTTT
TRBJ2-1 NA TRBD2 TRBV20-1 CSAPDAGVGYEQFF TGCAGTGCTCCAGATGCGGGAGTTGGCTATGAGCAGTTCTTC
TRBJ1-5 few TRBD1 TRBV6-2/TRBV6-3 CASNVGQGEVRNQPQHF TGTGCCAGCAACGTCGGACAGGGAGAGGTTCGCAATCAGCCCCAGCATTTT
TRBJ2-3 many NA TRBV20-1 CRVGGASTDTQYF TGCAGGGTTGGGGGCGCGAGCACAGATACGCAGTATTTT
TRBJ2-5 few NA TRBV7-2 CASSPLGTQYF TGTGCCAGCAGCCCACTGGGGACCCAGTACTTC
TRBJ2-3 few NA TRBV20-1 CSAPGTDTDTQYF TGCAGTGCCCCGGGGACTGACACAGATACGCAGTATTTT
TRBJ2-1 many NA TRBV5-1 CASSLVGGPNSYNEQFF TGCGCCAGCAGCTTGGTAGGGGGACCTAACTCCTACAATGAGCAGTTCTTC
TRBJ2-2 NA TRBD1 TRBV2 CASRKAGTENTGELFF TGTGCCAGCAGAAAAGCCGGGACAGAGAACACCGGGGAGCTGTTTTTT
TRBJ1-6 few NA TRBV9 CASSFHRGPGHSPLHF TGTGCCAGCAGCTTCCATCGAGGCCCCGGACATTCACCCCTCCACTTT
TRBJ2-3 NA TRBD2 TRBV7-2 CASSVDGTSGRNTQYF TGTGCCAGCAGCGTTGACGGGACTAGCGGGAGGAATACGCAGTATTTT
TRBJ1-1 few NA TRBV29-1 CSVVTIPNTEAFF TGCAGCGTTGTGACAATTCCGAACACTGAAGCTTTCTTT
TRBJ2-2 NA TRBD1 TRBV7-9 CASSPYRGWNTGELFF TGTGCCAGCAGCCCCTACAGGGGCTGGAACACCGGGGAGCTGTTTTTT
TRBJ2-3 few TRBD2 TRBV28 CASSSSTRLAGGEGYDTQYF TGTGCCAGCAGTTCGTCGACGCGGCTAGCGGGAGGGGAAGGTTATGATACGCAGTATTTT
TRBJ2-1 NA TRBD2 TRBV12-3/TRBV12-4 CASTTGREAYNEQFF TGTGCCAGCACTACGGGGCGGGAGGCCTACAATGAGCAGTTCTTC
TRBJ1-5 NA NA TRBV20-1 CSARSEGGSNQPQHF TGCAGTGCTAGGAGTGAAGGGGGAAGCAATCAGCCCCAGCATTTT
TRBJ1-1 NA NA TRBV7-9 CASSLGSGLMNTEAFF TGTGCCAGCAGCTTGGGCAGCGGGCTCATGAACACTGAAGCTTTCTTT
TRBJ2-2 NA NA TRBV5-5 CASSETGLGTGELFF TGTGCCAGCAGCGAAACAGGCCTGGGCACCGGGGAGCTGTTTTTT
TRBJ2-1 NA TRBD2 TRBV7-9 CASSFPGLAGADNEQFF TGTGCCAGCAGCTTCCCGGGACTAGCGGGAGCCGACAATGAGCAGTTCTTC
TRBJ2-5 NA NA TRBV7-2 CASSLEGPPGTQYF TGTGCCAGCAGCTTAGAAGGGCCCCCGGGGACCCAGTACTTC
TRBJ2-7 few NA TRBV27 CASSFSADGDEEQYF TGTGCCAGCAGTTTCTCCGCCGACGGGGATGAAGAGCAGTACTTC
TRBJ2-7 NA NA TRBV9 CASSVGRRAYEQYF TGTGCCAGCAGCGTAGGCAGGCGTGCCTACGAGCAGTACTTC
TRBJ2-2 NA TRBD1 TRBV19 CASTRIGRGRSNTGELFF TGTGCCAGTACCCGTATTGGCAGGGGGAGATCGAACACCGGGGAGCTGTTTTTT
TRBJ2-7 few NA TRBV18 CASSHQNYEQYF TGTGCCAGCTCACACCAAAACTACGAGCAGTACTTC
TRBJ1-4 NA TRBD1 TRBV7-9 CASSWDRGPDNEKLFF TGTGCCAGCAGCTGGGACAGAGGCCCGGATAATGAAAAACTGTTTTTT
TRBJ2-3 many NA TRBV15 CATSREGLSTDTQYF TGTGCCACCAGCAGAGAGGGTCTTAGCACAGATACGCAGTATTTT
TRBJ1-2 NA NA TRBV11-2 CASSLGGTAYGYTF TGTGCCAGCAGCCTCGGGGGGACGGCCTATGGCTACACCTTC
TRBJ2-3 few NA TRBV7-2 CASSSPRSTDTQYF TGTGCCAGCAGCTCACCACGGTCCACAGATACGCAGTATTTT
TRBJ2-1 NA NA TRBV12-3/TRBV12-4 CASRDFNSYNEQFF TGTGCCAGCAGGGACTTTAACTCCTACAATGAGCAGTTCTTC
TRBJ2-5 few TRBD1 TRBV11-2 CASSFLRGQGEIRVGETQYF TGTGCCAGCAGCTTCCTGCGCGGACAGGGTGAAATACGCGTCGGGGAGACCCAGTACTTC
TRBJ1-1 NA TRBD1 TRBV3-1 CASSQTWDRDTEAFF TGTGCCAGCAGCCAAACCTGGGACAGAGACACTGAAGCTTTCTTT
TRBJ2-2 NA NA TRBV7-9 CDSPGELFF TGTGACAGCCCCGGGGAGCTGTTTTTT
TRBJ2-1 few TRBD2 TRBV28 CASSFRQREVYNEQFF TGTGCCAGCAGTTTTCGACAGCGGGAGGTTTACAATGAGCAGTTCTTC
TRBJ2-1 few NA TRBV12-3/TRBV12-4 CASILRPNNEQFF TGTGCCAGCATTCTTCGACCCAACAATGAGCAGTTCTTC
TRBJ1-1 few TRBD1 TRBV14 CASSQVIHRGSFTEAFF TGTGCCAGCAGCCAAGTAATCCACAGGGGGAGTTTCACTGAAGCTTTCTTT
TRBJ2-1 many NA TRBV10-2 CASSAISLNEQFF TGCGCCAGCAGCGCTATCTCCCTCAATGAGCAGTTCTTC
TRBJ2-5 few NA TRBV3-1 CASSLVLVRQQTQYF TGTGCCAGCAGCCTGGTACTAGTCAGGCAACAGACCCAGTACTTC